The rows below give T cell receptor beta chains drawn from one sample of a study of T cell repertoires in cytomegalovirus infection. TCRdb reprocessed the reads via MiXCR and lists one record per CDR3 protein. The table shows approximately 600,000 distinct CDR3 sequences, with just under 40% occurring only once. These TCRs are of unknown antigen specificity. Source: cultured PBMCs, taken from culture after CMV antigen stimulation. The receptor set was obtained from a human donor in good health (CMV status not recorded). Some clones in this sample may be carry-over from other donors' samples. Each CDR3 is given without its conserved first and last residue. D genes are given only for firm matches. Where a row states a size, it is once, few, many or the class of an expanded clone; other rows omit it.

>.|few|TRBJ1-6|TRBV28
ASSFQGQGANSPLH
>.|.|TRBJ2-7|TRBV7-9
ASSRESSEQY
>.|.|TRBJ1-3|TRBV12-3/TRBV12-4
ASTSRQFKSGNTIY
>TRBD1|many|TRBJ2-3|TRBV7-2
ASSLRGQTTDTQY
>.|.|TRBJ1-5|TRBV19
ASTTLDRSWWFQPQH
>.|many|TRBJ1-5|TRBV7-8
ASSLAREPQH
>.|.|TRBJ2-3|TRBV5-4
ASSLGLGAGTDTQY
>.|.|TRBJ1-2|TRBV30
AWVTERNYGYT
>TRBD1|many|TRBJ1-2|TRBV7-9
ASSFGQGDYGYT
>TRBD1|.|TRBJ2-7|TRBV7-6
ASSLAFAGGHEQY
>.|.|TRBJ1-2|TRBV29-1
SVEDGPNYGYT
>.|many|TRBJ2-1|TRBV7-2
ASSYSSEQF
>.|.|TRBJ2-3|TRBV12-3/TRBV12-4
ASSLRGIATDTQY
>.|.|TRBJ2-3|TRBV7-2
ASSRIIDTQY
>.|few|TRBJ1-5|TRBV19
ASIGGTSYSNQPQH
>TRBD2|.|TRBJ2-5|TRBV5-4
ASSLALAAQETQY
>.|.|TRBJ1-2|TRBV10-3
AILQGGYGYT
>TRBD2|.|TRBJ2-5|TRBV7-2
ASSSRTSAGAQY
>TRBD2|few|TRBJ2-7|TRBV19
ASSFVAGDYEQY
>TRBD1|.|TRBJ1-2|TRBV6-5
ASSYFGEGAGGYT
>TRBD2|.|TRBJ2-7|TRBV7-8
ASSLGTSLICEQY
>.|.|TRBJ2-1|TRBV19
ASSIDTSTYNEQF
>TRBD2|.|TRBJ2-3|TRBV4-2
ASSQEQGSGGADTQY
>.|.|TRBJ2-5|TRBV5-4
ASSSGTRYQETQY
>.|few|TRBJ2-5|TRBV12-3/TRBV12-4
ASSLGQRAGTQY
>.|.|TRBJ1-1|TRBV9
ASSVGTDRNTEAF
>TRBD1|.|TRBJ1-6|TRBV20-1
SARDPGTGFNSPLH
>.|.|TRBJ2-2|TRBV2
ASQTGRNTGELF
>TRBD1|.|TRBJ2-1|TRBV12-3/TRBV12-4
ASSFRDRGGEQF
>.|few|TRBJ1-5|TRBV4-1
ASSQELNQPQH
>.|.|TRBJ1-1|TRBV7-8
ASSLGVATEAF
>.|.|TRBJ2-5|TRBV7-2
ASTVDSTRETQY
>.|many|TRBJ2-1|TRBV7-2
ASSLAYGDGEQF
>.|.|TRBJ2-1|TRBV20-1
SARDAGISYNEQF
>.|many|TRBJ1-3|TRBV7-2
ASSGTLFSGNTIY
>.|many|TRBJ2-3|TRBV7-8
ASSLSKITDTQY
>.|.|TRBJ2-4|TRBV28
ASSLAKLAKNIQY
>TRBD2|many|TRBJ2-5|TRBV7-2
ASSFLSGTMAAETQY
>.|few|TRBJ2-1|TRBV7-8
ASSLFGGRVDNEQF
>TRBD2|.|TRBJ2-1|TRBV5-4
ASGTSIYYNEQF
>.|many|TRBJ2-1|TRBV7-2
ASSLVTRGPYNEQF
>.|.|TRBJ2-3|TRBV4-2
ASSQDLTQY
>TRBD2|.|TRBJ2-3|TRBV7-8
ASSHRGGRTDTQY
>.|.|TRBJ2-1|TRBV6-2/TRBV6-3
ASSSTIGPHNEQF
>.|.|TRBJ1-5|TRBV7-2
ASSLAGVSNQPQH
>.|.|TRBJ1-5|TRBV6-2/TRBV6-3
ASSLPRSNQPQH
>TRBD2|many|TRBJ2-5|TRBV7-2
ASSENSGRAGETQY
>.|.|TRBJ2-7|TRBV4-1
ASSHPVPAQY
>TRBD1|.|TRBJ1-2|TRBV29-1
SVKPGTGRFGGYT
>.|.|TRBJ1-5|TRBV23-1
ASSIDQSNQPQH
>.|few|TRBJ2-2|TRBV15
ATSRERNSGELF
>.|.|TRBJ1-2|TRBV2
ASSPGLGALSGYT
>.|few|TRBJ1-2|TRBV7-4
ASSSRVLGYGYT
>TRBD1|few|TRBJ1-4|TRBV5-6
ASSSPPGQENEKLF
>.|few|TRBJ2-2|TRBV11-2
ASSSSSDGTGELF
>.|.|TRBJ1-1|TRBV5-8
ASSLSRLYNTEAF
>TRBD1|.|TRBJ2-3|TRBV6-5
ASRDRVGDTQY
>TRBD1|.|TRBJ2-5|TRBV10-3
AIGSSGQVETQY